Sequencing of this T cell receptor (beta chain) was carried out in a study of CD8 T cells in ankylosing spondylitis. CDR1 SGHTA and CDR2 FQGNSA come from the germline V gene. CDR3 length equals 15 residues. V was clipped by 0 bases and J by 7 bases; unmatched bases: 9. Using its own MiXCR run on the 5' RACE reads, TCRdb lists one record per CDR3 protein. The sample lists 150,000 or so distinct CDR3 sequences; 25% to 35% were seen once. Regarding this clonotype: Its antigen remains unknown.

General study findings and limits: The study looked at matched synovial fluid samples from ankylosing spondylitis patients. Disease-linked clones were reported to be significantly enriched there.

The source of this sequence is a male donor with ankylosing spondylitis. Sequencing was done on a sample of synovial fluid, either unsorted or a sorted T cell fraction (not recorded which). The V and J genes are TRBV7-2 and TRBJ2-7; 7 positions match TRBD2. CDR3 region: CASSLATGEGREQYF. As DNA, the CDR3 is TGTGCCAGCAGCTTAGCTACGGGGGAGGGCCGGGAGCAGTACTTC.